Reported below is one T cell receptor beta chain. It has no known antigen specificity. The record has no base qualities; no much larger clone is one base away. There are 12 amino acids in the CDR3, from cysteine to phenylalanine inclusive. The kept DNA is CDR3 alone, 36 bases in frame from the first base. According to the germline V gene, CDR1 reads MNHEY and CDR2 reads SVGAGI. The V and J ends are trimmed by 6 bases and 5 bases, leaving 8 bases between them. Receptor libraries were prepared by the immunoSEQ multiplex PCR assay. Rearranged TCR beta chain sequences were amplified with the hsTCRB Kit following the manufacturer's protocol. TCRB libraries were sequenced on an Illumina MiSeq. Concerning the study's data processing: Demultiplexing, trimming and gene mapping were performed with the kit vendor's proprietary platform. TCRdb holds this immuneACCESS table with in-frame rearrangements only. Some clones are missing; in checked studies, unresolved V genes explain under half, and the rest has no known cause. V and J calls and clone size are given by that table; D and trimming were obtained from the DNA. A total of some 56,000 clones appear in this sample, 60% to 80% of them only once. In total, the top ten clones hold about 5% of the sample.

Taken with the paper, the label for time point translates to: week 47, end of study. Each vaccine dose was 300 ug of a 20-mer mutant IDH1 peptide in Montanide, given subcutaneously with topical imiquimod. Across visits V03 through V10, patients got a total of eight vaccinations, given in weeks 1, 3, 5, 7, 11, 15, 19 and 23. The donors had newly diagnosed IDH1-mutant astrocytomas of WHO grade 3 or 4 that showed loss of nuclear ATRX. The samples were drawn from NOA16, a multicentre, single-arm, open-label phase I trial in Germany that tested a mutant IDH1 peptide vaccine in humans for the first time. The DNeasy Blood and Tissue Kit was used to extract genomic DNA from EDTA blood for TCRB sequencing. This sample is part of a study of a mutant IDH1 vaccine in newly diagnosed glioma (dated by TCRdb to about 2021). Regarding the complete study: Vaccination started 4-6 weeks after radiotherapy alone, or was given together with temozolomide cycles in the groups whose treatment included chemotherapy. Longitudinal TCRB deep sequencing was performed for 20 to 30 treated patients wherever samples were available for exploratory analyses. Prior to enrollment, patients had been given standard therapy consisting of radiotherapy alone, temozolomide alone, or radiochemotherapy with temozolomide, with the combination given to most patients. The week-35 safety follow-up was designated visit V12, and the week-47 end of study was designated visit V13. Of the 32 patients who were treated, about 62% were male and approximately 38% were female, and the mean age was roughly 40 years. Peripheral blood samples were drawn at six visits, namely V03 (baseline), V05, V07, V10, V12 and V13.

The paper as a whole reports these results and caveats: Immune responses induced by the vaccine were seen in roughly 95% of patients across multiple MHC alleles. No apparent relationship was observed between pseudoprogression and alterations in the top peripheral T cell clonotypes detected by TCRB sequencing. The authors noted that analyses of patient blood samples could not be reproduced because of sample limitations. PBMC samples for TCRB deep sequencing were selected based on availability.

This clonotype originated in a middle-aged man with glioma. This specimen consisted of PBMCs, obtained from a glioma patient whose treatment included an IDH1 peptide vaccine. The chain is encoded by TRBV6-5 joined to TRBJ1-5, with TRBD1 tentatively as D gene (6 bases match). CDR3 reads: CASRSGDQPQHF. The DNA sequence is given as TGTGCCAGCAGGTCAGGGGATCAGCCCCAGCATTTT.